The clone carrying this TCR beta chain is labeled as medium-sized (0.01 to 0.1%). This entry belongs to a study of TIL therapy for anti-PD-1-resistant metastatic lung cancer. The time point was: pre-treatment sample, taken before nivolumab and TIL therapy. This was the immunoSEQ v3 assay. The method was immunoSEQ multiplex PCR; TCRdb's version includes in-frame clones alone and lacks a portion of them. Of approximately 30,000 clones listed, 60% to 80% are singletons. Per the germline V gene, CDR1 is SEHNR and CDR2 is FQNEAQ (reference sequence). The CDR3 is made up of 14 amino acids. Trimming took 3 bases from V and 5 from J; bases not matched to a gene: 4.

The sequenced sample was blood, obtained at baseline. The chain links TRBV7-9 to TRBJ1-1; 9 bases align to TRBD1. The clonotype originates from a woman aged 30 to 85 with non-small cell lung cancer. CDR3 sequence reads: CASSFTQGATEAFF. CDR3 nucleotides: TGTGCCAGCAGCTTTACACAGGGGGCAACTGAAGCTTTCTTT.